The rows below give T cell receptor beta chains drawn from one sample of a study of neoadjuvant anti-PD-1 for oral cavity cancer. Profiled with immunoSEQ multiplex PCR; TCRdb holds only in-frame clones, not every one. The repertoire consists of about 2,200 clones, with 59% occurring once and the leading ten covering about 16%. This material consisted of tumor tissue, taken after nivolumab (anti-PD-1) treatment. Receptors originate from a person between 40 and 80 years old with oral cavity squamous cell carcinoma. Each CDR3 is given with its conserved first and last residue. D genes are given only for firm matches. Size is stated for part of the rows, as once, few or many counts, or as a class when the clone is expanded.

>TRBD2|TRBJ2-3|-|TRBV6-9|14
TGTGCCAGCAGGACTAGCGGGAGCACAGATACGCAGTATTTT
CASRTSGSTDTQYF
>-|TRBJ2-7|-|TRBV6-1|18
TGTGCCAGCAGTGAAGAGGGGTCTCAGGCCCTCACGACCACGGTGCAGTACTTC
CASSEEGSQALTTTVQYF
>-|TRBJ1-2|-|TRBV6-6|13
TGTGCCAGCAGTCGGGACACCCGCTATGGCTACACCTTC
CASSRDTRYGYTF
>-|TRBJ1-2|-|TRBV6-5|12
TGTGCCAGCCGCACAGTAAACTATGGCTACACCTTC
CASRTVNYGYTF
>TRBD2|TRBJ2-5|-|TRBV15|16
TGTACCACCAGCAGAGATTATGGACTAGCCCAAGAGACCCAGTACTTC
CTTSRDYGLAQETQYF
>TRBD2|TRBJ2-1|-|TRBV29-1|16
TGCAGCGTTGAAGCCCCCCAGCGGGAGACCTACAATGAGCAGTTCTTC
CSVEAPQRETYNEQFF
>-|TRBJ2-7|few|TRBV6-1|16
TGTGCCAGCAGTGAAGCGCTGGGGGGGCAGGGCAACGAGCAGTACTTC
CASSEALGGQGNEQYF
>TRBD2|TRBJ2-7|-|TRBV27|15
TGTGCCAGCAGTTTAACCCTAGCGGGAGAATACGAGCAGTACTTC
CASSLTLAGEYEQYF
>-|TRBJ1-2|-|TRBV5-6|13
TGTGCCAGCAGCTTGTATCGGGTGTCGAGCTACACCTTC
CASSLYRVSSYTF
>TRBD1|TRBJ1-1|-|TRBV2|15
TGTGCCAGCAGCGCACAGGGGGGATGGGGCACTGAAGCTTTCTTT
CASSAQGGWGTEAFF
>-|TRBJ2-4|-|TRBV7-9|15
TGTGCCAGCAGCTTCACAGGTGCCCTACAAAACATTCAGTACTTC
CASSFTGALQNIQYF
>-|TRBJ2-1|-|TRBV7-9|16
TGTGCCAGCTGGCCTCCCGGGACAGCGGGGAGGAATGAGCAGTTCTTC
CASWPPGTAGRNEQFF
>-|TRBJ2-5|few|TRBV5-1|15
TGCGCCAGCAGCCTGGGACACCCTATGCAAGAGACCCAGTACTTC
CASSLGHPMQETQYF
>-|TRBJ2-5|few|TRBV30|12
TGTGCCTGGAGTGTTACGGGGGAGACCCAGTACTTC
CAWSVTGETQYF
>-|TRBJ1-2|few|TRBV6-6|14
TGTGCCAGCAGTTACTTAGGGTCTTTATATGGCTACACCTTC
CASSYLGSLYGYTF
>TRBD2|TRBJ2-3|-|TRBV29-1|15
TGCAGCGCCGGGCGAGCGGGAGCTGGCACAGATACGCAGTATTTT
CSAGRAGAGTDTQYF
>-|TRBJ1-1|few|TRBV28|14
TGTGCCAGCAGTTTCTCAACTAGGGTCACTGAAGCTTTCTTT
CASSFSTRVTEAFF
>TRBD1|TRBJ2-1|-|TRBV6-1|14
TGTGCCAGCAGCCGCCGGGACAGGGTCCATGAGCAGTTCTTC
CASSRRDRVHEQFF
>TRBD2|TRBJ2-2|-|TRBV11-3|16
TGTGCCAGCAGCCCGTGGGGCGGGAGAGGCACCGGGGAGCTGTTTTTT
CASSPWGGRGTGELFF
>TRBD1|TRBJ1-1|-|TRBV5-1|15
TGCGCCAGCAGCTTCAACAGGGGGCTGGGGACTGAAGCTTTCTTT
CASSFNRGLGTEAFF
>TRBD1|TRBJ2-5|-|TRBV28|16
TGTGCCAGCAGGCCCGGACTGACAGGGCCCCAAGAGACCCAGTACTTC
CASRPGLTGPQETQYF
>-|TRBJ1-1|-|TRBV7-9|13
TGTGCCAGCAGCGTCACAGGGAGCACTGAAGCTTTCTTT
CASSVTGSTEAFF
>-|TRBJ1-5|few|TRBV20-1|11
TGCAGTGCTAGTCGGGACCAGCCCCAGCATTTT
CSASRDQPQHF
>-|TRBJ2-1|-|TRBV27|13
TGTGCCAGCAGTCCCTGGGAGGACGATGAGCAGTTCTTC
CASSPWEDDEQFF